These 8 T cell receptor beta chains originate from one sample sequenced in a study of blood T cell repertoires in COVID-19. Method: immunoSEQ multiplex PCR; TCRdb's copy keeps in-frame clones and lacks some. This table has some 80,000 clones, roughly nine tenths appearing once. Sequencing was done on a sample of peripheral blood. The receptor set was obtained from a woman between 45 and 60 years old with active or convalescent COVID-19.

The chain uses TRBV30 and TRBJ1-4; D may be TRBD1 (5 bases). Trimming left V 5 bases short and J 4 bases short, with 11 bases between. The CDR3 consists of 13 residues. CDR1 is GTSNPN, CDR2 SVGIG, per germline (reference sequence). In nucleotides, the CDR3 is TGTGCCTGGGGGGCGGGGGGTAATGAAAAACTGTTTTTT. Translating it yields CAWGAGGNEKLFF.

The table lists this clone with a count of one. The chain carries TRBV29-1 and TRBJ2-5; the match to TRBD2 covers 13 bases. The ends lost 2 bases at V and 5 bases at J; junction bases unmatched: 5. The V gene's germline CDR1 is SQVTM and CDR2 ANQGSEA. The CDR3 has 15 amino acids. The CDR3 coding sequence is TGCAGCGTTGAAACTAGCGGGGGGGCCGGGGAGACCCAGTACTTC. Its translation: CSVETSGGAGETQYF.

This chain connects TRBV7-9 to TRBJ2-7, with D maybe TRBD1 (5 bases). The CDR3 covers 11 residues. Germline CDR1 reads SEHNR; CDR2 reads FQNEAQ (reference sequence). V lost 6 bases and J lost 5, with 8 bases in between. The CDR3 DNA reads TGTGCCAGCAGGGGGCCCCACGAGCAGTACTTC. It translates to CASRGPHEQYF.

The chain recombines TRBV6-4 with TRBJ2-1; 13 bases fit TRBD2. The ends lost 4 bases at V and 7 bases at J; junction bases unmatched: 10. The CDR3 is 17 amino acids. Germline CDR1 MRHNA, CDR2 SNTAGT. In DNA form, the CDR3 reads TGTGCCAGCAGTGTGATCGGTAGGACTAGCGGGGGTAATGAGCAGTTCTTC. Amino acids: CASSVIGRTSGGNEQFF.

V gene TRBV7-8 combines with J gene TRBJ1-1, with a tentative D call TRBD1 (6 bases). The CDR3 is 13 residues long. V was clipped by 3 bases and J by 6 bases, with 11 bases between them. Germline V gene sequence: CDR1 SGHVS, CDR2 FQNEAQ. CDR3 loop: CASSFNREAEAFF. Here the CDR3 DNA reads TGTGCCAGCAGCTTCAACAGGGAAGCTGAAGCTTTCTTT.

This clone has a single count. The gene calls are TRBV6-5 and TRBJ2-1, with 7 bases that match TRBD1. This CDR3 has 15 amino acids. The ends lost 5 bases at V and 3 bases at J; junction bases unmatched: 7. The germline V gene has CDR1 MNHEY and CDR2 SVGAGI. The CDR3 is CASSNRRDSYNEQFF. CDR3 nucleotides: TGTGCCAGCAGTAACCGCCGGGACAGCTACAATGAGCAGTTCTTC.

The CDR3 coding sequence is TGTGCCAGCAGCTTGGTGGCAGGGGGCAGGACTGAAGCTTTCTTT. Encoded protein: CASSLVAGGRTEAFF. V and J are TRBV5-6 and TRBJ1-1; 8 bases are a match to TRBD1. Germline CDR1 and CDR2: SGHDT and YYEEEE. The CDR3 covers 15 residues. V was pared by 0 bases and J by 5 bases, with 6 bases of the junction left unmatched.

This chain joins TRBV6-2 or TRBV6-3 and TRBJ1-1; D not certain. CDR1 MNHEY and CDR2 SVGEGT come from the germline V gene. CDR3 size: 13 residues. Deletions cut 2 bases from V and 5 bases from J, with 9 bases between. CDR3 loop: CASSYGSGTEAFF. CDR3 DNA sequence: TGTGCCAGCAGTTACGGGTCGGGTACTGAAGCTTTCTTT.